The clone carrying this TCR beta chain was counted a single time. Its antigen is undetermined. This may be a read error, as it is one base from a much larger clone. The record originates from a study of CD8+CD57+ T cells in acquired aplastic anemia. Study-wide points: Shared by patients and controls, 25 to 30 CD8+ CDR3s were abundant in patients.

The CDR3 is 15 residues long. CDR1 and CDR2 (germline): MNHNS, SASEGT. Trimming removed 2 bases at V and 3 bases at J, with 13 bases between. Both TCR beta VDJ combination and CDR3 sequence profiling were carried out. Genomic DNA was the template for this profiling. One entry per CDR3 protein, called by TCRdb with MiXCR from the reads. The top ten hold 6.5% to 10% of the sample, which has 300,000 or so distinct CDR3 sequences, approximately 57% seen once. The sequence came from a human donor with severe aplastic anemia or a healthy control (not recorded which). The rearrangement links TRBV6-1 to TRBJ1-1, with D possibly matching TRBD1 (5 bases). Material for sequencing was sorted CD4+, CD8+, or CD8+CD57+ T cells (not recorded which) from PBMCs. The CDR3 here is CASSEKWGRDTEAFF. CDR3 nucleotides: TGTGCCAGCAGTGAAAAATGGGGCCGGGACACTGAAGCTTTCTTT.